The 3 T cell receptor beta chains presented below share a single source sample, sequenced in a study of vaccination and CD4 T cells after COVID-19 (dated by TCRdb to between 2021 and 2024). The sample's treatment or condition label, in plain terms: roughly 10-day PBMC culture with coronavirus spike peptide pools or control peptides (ViraFEST assay). Their cognate antigens are unknown. Libraries were constructed by PCR. Sequencing relied on an Illumina iSeq 100. DNA from cultured CD4+ T cells underwent TCR sequencing with the Oncomine TCR Beta short-read assay at the Johns Hopkins FTIC core. TCRdb reprocessing: public reads trimmed at Q25 with fastp, clones called with MiXCR, in-frame beta chains kept. Identical CDR3 proteins give one entry, which carries the most common genes and DNA. The table for this sample lists about 20,000 distinct CDR3 sequences; around 50% of them were counted only once. The ten largest clones add up to 7.4% of the sample.

Specimen: CD4+ T cells from blood, cultured in vitro. The origin of the receptors is a human donor who had recovered from COVID-19.

The V and J genes are TRBV11-1 and TRBJ1-1; D is ambiguous. Trimming took off 1 base at V and 0 bases at J, with 3 bases between the two ends. CDR3 length: 13 amino acids. CDR1 and CDR2 from the germline V gene are SGHAT and FQDESV (reference sequence). As DNA, the CDR3 is TGTGCCAGCAGCTTAGAGATGAACACTGAAGCTTTCTTT. Encoded protein: CASSLEMNTEAFF.

V is TRBV6-1 and J is TRBJ2-7, with 7 bases lining up with TRBD2. The germline CDR1 and CDR2 sequences are MNHNS and SASEGT. The CDR3 is 12 residues long. With 6 bases clipped from V and 5 bases from J, the junction kept 4 bases outside the gene matches. The CDR3 DNA is TGTGCCAGCAGACTCGCGGGGGACGAGCAGTACTTC. Translated, it gives CASRLAGDEQYF.

The rearrangement uses TRBV6-1 and TRBJ1-3; D gene uncertain. This CDR3 contains 16 residues. Germline lookup yields CDR1 MNHNS and CDR2 SASEGT. V lost 0 bases, J lost 0 bases, and 9 bases lay in between. This CDR3 is CASSEARRFSGNTIYF. CDR3 bases: TGTGCCAGCAGTGAAGCGAGAAGGTTCTCTGGAAACACCATATATTTT.